This T cell receptor (beta chain) was identified during a study of CD4 T cells in relation to SARS-CoV-2 and coronaviruses. There are 15 residues in the CDR3. The germline V gene encodes CDR1 SGHRS and CDR2 YFSETQ. Between the trimmed V and J ends, which lost 4 bases and 1 base, there was a span of 11 bases. Uncultured naive and memory CD4+ T cells supplied DNA for deep TCR-beta sequencing. Libraries were prepared by immunoSEQ multiplex PCR; TCRdb keeps only in-frame clonotypes and omits some of them. The data show 68,000 or so clones, 90% to 95% seen once. Unexposed donor CD4+ T cells date from 2011-2018, before the COVID-19 pandemic.

V and J are TRBV5-1 and TRBJ1-4; D gene uncertain. Sequenced sample: naive CD4+ T cells from PBMCs. The subset was: naive CD4+ T cells isolated by negative enrichment. This receptor was obtained from a human donor in good health. The CDR3 spells CASSKDEGTNEKLFF. DNA for the CDR3: TGCGCCAGCAGCAAGGACGAGGGAACTAATGAAAAACTGTTTTTT.